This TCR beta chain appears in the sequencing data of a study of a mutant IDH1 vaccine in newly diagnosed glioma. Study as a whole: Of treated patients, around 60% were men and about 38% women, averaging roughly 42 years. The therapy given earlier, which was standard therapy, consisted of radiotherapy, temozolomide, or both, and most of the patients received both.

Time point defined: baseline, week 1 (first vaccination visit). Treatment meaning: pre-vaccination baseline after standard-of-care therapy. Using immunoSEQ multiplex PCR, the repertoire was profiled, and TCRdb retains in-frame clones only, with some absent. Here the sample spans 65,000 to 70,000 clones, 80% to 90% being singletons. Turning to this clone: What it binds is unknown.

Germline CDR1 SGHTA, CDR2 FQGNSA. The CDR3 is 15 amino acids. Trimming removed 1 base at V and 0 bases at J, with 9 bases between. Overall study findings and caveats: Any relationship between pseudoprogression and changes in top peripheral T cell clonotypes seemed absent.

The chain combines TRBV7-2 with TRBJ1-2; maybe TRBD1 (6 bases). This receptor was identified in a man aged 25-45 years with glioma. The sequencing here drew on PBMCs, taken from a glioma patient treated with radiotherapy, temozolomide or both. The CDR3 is CASSLDWTANYGYTF. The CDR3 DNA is TGTGCCAGCAGCTTAGATTGGACAGCTAACTATGGCTACACCTTC.